This T cell receptor (beta chain) was obtained from a study of cytomegalovirus exposure and HLA in healthy donors. PCR involved 60 Vbeta and 13 Jbeta primers. The repertoire was sequenced with immunoSEQ multiplex PCR; TCRdb's copy has only in-frame clones and lacks some. The sample has 150,000 to 200,000 clones; 65% to 85% are singletons. Trimming cost V 4 bases and J 5 bases; bases outside gene matches: 4. From germline, CDR1 is SGHNT and CDR2 YYREEE (reference sequence). CDR3 length equals 14 residues. This receptor was identified in a woman under 30 in good health and CMV-seronegative. V is TRBV5-4 and J is TRBJ2-5; 11 nucleotides align to TRBD2. The sample consisted of PBMCs. CDR3 bases: TGTGCCAGCAGCGGAGCTAGCGGGGGGGAGACCCAGTACTTC. It codes for CASSGASGGETQYF.